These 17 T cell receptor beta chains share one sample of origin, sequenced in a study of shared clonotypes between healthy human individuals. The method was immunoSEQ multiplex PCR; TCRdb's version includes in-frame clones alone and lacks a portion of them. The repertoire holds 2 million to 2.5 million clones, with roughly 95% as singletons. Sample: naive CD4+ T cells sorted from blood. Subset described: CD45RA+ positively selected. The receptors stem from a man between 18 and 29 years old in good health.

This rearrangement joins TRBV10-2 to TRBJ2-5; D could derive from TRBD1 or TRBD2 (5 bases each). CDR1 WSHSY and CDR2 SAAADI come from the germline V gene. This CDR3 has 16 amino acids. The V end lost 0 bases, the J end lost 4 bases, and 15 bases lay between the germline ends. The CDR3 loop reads CASSESDRTGAETQYF. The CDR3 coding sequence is TGCGCCAGCAGTGAGTCCGACAGAACCGGGGCAGAGACCCAGTACTTC.

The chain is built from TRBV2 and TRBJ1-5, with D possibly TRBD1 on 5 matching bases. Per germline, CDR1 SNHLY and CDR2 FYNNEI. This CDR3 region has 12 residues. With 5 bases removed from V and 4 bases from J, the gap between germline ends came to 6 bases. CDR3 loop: CASSPGNQPQHF. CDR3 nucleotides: TGTGCCAGCAGTCCAGGGAATCAGCCCCAGCATTTT.

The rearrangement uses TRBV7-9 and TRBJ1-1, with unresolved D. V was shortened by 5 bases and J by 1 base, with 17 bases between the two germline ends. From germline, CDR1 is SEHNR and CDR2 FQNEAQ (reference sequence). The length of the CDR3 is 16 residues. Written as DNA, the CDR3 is TGTGCCAGCAGCCCGTACTCGGCCCTCGGGAACACTGAAGCTTTCTTT. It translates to CASSPYSALGNTEAFF. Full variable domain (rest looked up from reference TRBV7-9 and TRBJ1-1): DTGVSQNPRHKITKRGQNVTFRCDPISEHNRLYWYRQTLGQGPEFLTYFQNEAQLEKSRLLSDRFSAERPKGSFSTLEIQRTEQGDSAMYLCASSPYSALGNTEAFFGQGTRLTVV.

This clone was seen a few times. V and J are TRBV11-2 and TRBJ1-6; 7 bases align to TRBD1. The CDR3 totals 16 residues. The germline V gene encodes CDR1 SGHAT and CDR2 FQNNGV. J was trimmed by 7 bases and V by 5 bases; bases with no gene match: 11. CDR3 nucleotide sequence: TGTGCCAGCAGCACCAATCAGGGGGTGGGAAATTCACCCCTCCACTTT. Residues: CASSTNQGVGNSPLHF.

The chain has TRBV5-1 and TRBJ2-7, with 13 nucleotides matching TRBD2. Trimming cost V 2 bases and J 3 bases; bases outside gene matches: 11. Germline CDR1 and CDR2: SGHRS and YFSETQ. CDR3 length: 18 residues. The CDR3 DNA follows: TGCGCCAGCAGCTTCACGGGACTAGCGGGAAGAGGTGGCTACGAGCAGTACTTC. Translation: CASSFTGLAGRGGYEQYF. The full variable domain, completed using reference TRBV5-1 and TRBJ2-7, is KAGVTQTPRYLIKTRGQQVTLSCSPISGHRSVSWYQQTPGQGLQFLFEYFSETQRNKGNFPGRFSGRQFSNSRSEMNVSTLELGDSALYLCASSFTGLAGRGGYEQYFGPGTRLTVT.

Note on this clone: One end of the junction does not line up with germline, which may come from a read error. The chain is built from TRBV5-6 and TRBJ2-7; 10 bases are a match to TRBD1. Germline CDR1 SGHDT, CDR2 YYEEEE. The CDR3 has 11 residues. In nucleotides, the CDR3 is TGTGCCAGCAGCGTCGGGACAGGGGAGGACTTC. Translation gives CASSVGTGEDF.

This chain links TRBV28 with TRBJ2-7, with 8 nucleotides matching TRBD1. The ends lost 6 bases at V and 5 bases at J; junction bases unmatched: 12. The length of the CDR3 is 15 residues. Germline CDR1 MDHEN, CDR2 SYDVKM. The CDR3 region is CASSLRGRLGHEQYF. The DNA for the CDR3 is TGTGCCAGCAGCCTCAGGGGGCGCCTTGGCCACGAGCAGTACTTC. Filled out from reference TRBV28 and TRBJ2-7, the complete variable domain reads DVKVTQSSRYLVKRTGEKVFLECVQDMDHENMFWYRQDPGLGLRLIYFSYDVKMKEKGDIPEGYSVSREKKERFSLILESASTNQTSMYLCASSLRGRLGHEQYFGPGTRLTVT.

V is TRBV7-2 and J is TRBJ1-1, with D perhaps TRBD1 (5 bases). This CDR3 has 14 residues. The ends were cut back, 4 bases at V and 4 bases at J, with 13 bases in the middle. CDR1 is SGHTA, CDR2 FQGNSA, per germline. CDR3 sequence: CASSSQGGGTEAFF. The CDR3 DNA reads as TGTGCCAGCAGCTCCCAGGGCGGTGGCACTGAAGCTTTCTTT.

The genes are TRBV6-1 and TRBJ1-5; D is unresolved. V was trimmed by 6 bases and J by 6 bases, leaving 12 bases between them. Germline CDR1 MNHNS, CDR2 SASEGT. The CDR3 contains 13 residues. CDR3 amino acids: CASRREASQPQHF. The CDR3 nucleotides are TGTGCCAGCAGAAGGGAGGCGAGTCAGCCCCAGCATTTT.

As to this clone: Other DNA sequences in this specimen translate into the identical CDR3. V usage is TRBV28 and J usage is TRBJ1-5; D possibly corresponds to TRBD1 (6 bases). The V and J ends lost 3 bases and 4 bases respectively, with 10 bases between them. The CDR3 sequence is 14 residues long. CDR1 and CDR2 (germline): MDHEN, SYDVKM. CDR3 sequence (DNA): TGTGCCAGCAGTTTGGGGGCGCCGAATCAGCCCCAGCATTTT. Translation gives CASSLGAPNQPQHF.

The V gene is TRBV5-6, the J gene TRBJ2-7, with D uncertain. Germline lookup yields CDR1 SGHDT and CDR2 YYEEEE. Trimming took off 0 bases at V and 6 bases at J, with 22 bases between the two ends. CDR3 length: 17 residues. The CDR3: CASSLGSGEKVPGEQYF. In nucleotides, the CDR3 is TGTGCCAGCAGCTTGGGTTCTGGGGAAAAAGTCCCGGGCGAGCAGTACTTC.

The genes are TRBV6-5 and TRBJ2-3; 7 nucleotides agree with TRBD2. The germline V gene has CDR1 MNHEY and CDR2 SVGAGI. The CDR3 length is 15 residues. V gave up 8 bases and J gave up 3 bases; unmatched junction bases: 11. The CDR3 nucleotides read TGTGCCAGCGGGAGAGGTAGCGGGCATACAGATACGCAGTATTTT. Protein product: CASGRGSGHTDTQYF.

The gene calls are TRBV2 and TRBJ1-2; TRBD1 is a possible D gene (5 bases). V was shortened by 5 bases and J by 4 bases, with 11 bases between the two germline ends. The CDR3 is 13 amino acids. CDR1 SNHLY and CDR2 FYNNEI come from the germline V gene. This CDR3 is CASSRDSLYGYTF. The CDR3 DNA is TGTGCCAGCAGTCGGGACTCCCTCTATGGCTACACCTTC.

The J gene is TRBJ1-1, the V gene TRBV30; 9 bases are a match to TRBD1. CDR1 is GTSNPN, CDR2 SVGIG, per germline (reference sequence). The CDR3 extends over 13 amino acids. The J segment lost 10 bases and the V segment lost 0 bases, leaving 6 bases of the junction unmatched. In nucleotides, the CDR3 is TGTGCCTGGAGTGTTTTAAGGGACAGGGCAGCTTTCTTT. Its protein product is CAWSVLRDRAAFF.

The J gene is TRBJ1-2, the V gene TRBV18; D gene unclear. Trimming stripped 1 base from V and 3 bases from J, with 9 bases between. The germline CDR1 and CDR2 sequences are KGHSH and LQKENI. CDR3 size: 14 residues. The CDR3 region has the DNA TGTGCCAGCTCACCACTCGACGGAGACTATGGCTACACCTTC. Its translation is CASSPLDGDYGYTF.

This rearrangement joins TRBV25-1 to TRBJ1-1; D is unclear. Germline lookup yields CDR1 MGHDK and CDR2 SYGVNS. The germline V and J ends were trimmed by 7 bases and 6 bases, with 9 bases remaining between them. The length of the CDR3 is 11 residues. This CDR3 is CASKALAEAFF. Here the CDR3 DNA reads TGTGCCAGCAAGGCCCTAGCTGAAGCTTTCTTT.

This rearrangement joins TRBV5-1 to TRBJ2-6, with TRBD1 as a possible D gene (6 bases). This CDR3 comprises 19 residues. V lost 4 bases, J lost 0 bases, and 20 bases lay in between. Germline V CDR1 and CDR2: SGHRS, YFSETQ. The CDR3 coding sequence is TGCGCCAGCAGCCCCCCGGAGCGGACAGCCCGCTCTGGGGCCAACGTCCTGACTTTC. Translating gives CASSPPERTARSGANVLTF.